The T cell receptor beta chain under discussion was sequenced for a study of blood T cell repertoires in COVID-19. There are 15 residues in the CDR3. Trimming cost V 1 base and J 4 bases, with 13 bases left between them. CDR1 is SGHVS and CDR2 is FNYEAQ in the germline V gene. In the source study's methods: Reference gene primer amplification in the assay estimated nucleated cell counts. Measured with immunoSEQ multiplex PCR; TCRdb has only the in-frame clones, and not every one. V and J calls plus clone size are reproduced from that table; the DNA served to infer D and trimming. The repertoire holds approximately 17,000 clones, with around 88% as singletons.

The TCR comes from a woman aged 25 to 39 who had recovered from COVID-19. Sequences were obtained from PBMCs or T cells enriched from blood (not recorded which). The chain employs TRBV7-6 and TRBJ2-5; D is possibly TRBD2 (6 bases). The CDR3 bases are TGTGCCAGCAGCTTAGAGTCTAGCGTCGGAGAGACCCAGTACTTC. It translates to CASSLESSVGETQYF. The full variable domain, its missing parts supplied by reference TRBV7-6 and TRBJ2-5, is GAGVSQSPRYKVTKRGQDVALRCDPISGHVSLYWYRQALGQGPEFLTYFNYEAQQDKSGLPNDRFSAERPEGSISTLTIQRTEQRDSAMYRCASSLESSVGETQYFGPGTRLLVL.